These 7 T cell receptor beta chains originate from one sample sequenced in a study of T cell responses to AZD1222 COVID-19 vaccine. Sequencing was performed with immunoSEQ multiplex PCR; in TCRdb, only in-frame clones are kept and a portion is missing. The repertoire holds 74,000 or so clones, about 85% seen once, with 13% in the top ten. This material consisted of peripheral blood, taken on day 0 of AZD1222 vaccination. The source is an adult in good health.

The V call is TRBV2, the J call TRBJ1-2, with unresolved D. Germline loops: CDR1 SNHLY, CDR2 FYNNEI. V gave up 8 bases and J gave up 7 bases, with 5 bases separating them. CDR3 length equals 9 residues. CDR3 amino acids: CASGAGYTF. CDR3 nucleotides: TGTGCCAGCGGAGCTGGCTACACCTTC.

The chain carries TRBV7-9 and TRBJ1-1, with a possible D match to TRBD1 (5 bases). This CDR3 is 14 amino acids long. Trimming removed 4 bases from V and 3 bases from J, with 12 bases in between. The V gene's germline CDR1 is SEHNR and CDR2 FQNEAQ (reference sequence). The CDR3 bases are TGTGCCAGCAGCTCGCAGGGTTCCGACACTGAAGCTTTCTTT. Its protein product is CASSSQGSDTEAFF.

The chain employs TRBV9 and TRBJ2-3; D is perhaps TRBD2 (5 bases). This CDR3 is 13 amino acids long. The germline CDR1 and CDR2 sequences are SGDLS and YYNGEE. V lost 4 bases and J 4 bases, leaving 10 bases between the germline ends. CDR3 nucleotide sequence: TGTGCCAGCAGCCGAGGGCGGGCAGATACGCAGTATTTT. The encoded protein is CASSRGRADTQYF.

V is TRBV27 and J is TRBJ1-3; the D gene is possibly TRBD1 (6 bases). The CDR3 has 14 amino acids. V dropped 6 bases and J dropped 3 bases, with 12 bases sitting between them. Germline V gene data show CDR1 as MNHEY and CDR2 as SMNVEV (reference sequence). The chain's CDR3 is CASRTGRFGNTIYF. Written as DNA, the CDR3 is TGTGCCAGCAGGACAGGTCGGTTTGGAAACACCATATATTTT.

This chain links TRBV5-4 with TRBJ1-1; D not resolved. Germline values: CDR1 SGHNT, CDR2 YYREEE (reference sequence). This CDR3 region has 14 residues. The V gene lost 2 bases and the J gene lost 0 bases, with 8 bases spanning the gap. The CDR3: CASSFPELNTEAFF. The CDR3 nucleotides are TGTGCCAGCAGCTTCCCCGAGTTGAACACTGAAGCTTTCTTT.

The J gene is TRBJ2-7, the V gene TRBV20-1, with D perhaps TRBD2 (6 bases). Looked up from germline, CDR1 is DFQATT and CDR2 is SNEGSKA (reference sequence). Trimming removed 6 bases from V and 3 bases from J, with 9 bases in between. The CDR3 has 11 residues. The CDR3 DNA sequence: TGCAGTGCCGGGACTCTCTACGAGCAGTACTTC. Protein product: CSAGTLYEQYF.

This clone was observed a single time. The rearrangement links TRBV3-1 (or the pseudogene TRBV3-2) to TRBJ2-5; unclear D gene. The V end lost 1 base, the J end lost 7 bases, and 22 bases lay between the germline ends. Germline V gene lookup returns CDR1 LGHDT and CDR2 YNNKEL (reference sequence). The CDR3 runs 17 residues. The DNA for the CDR3 is TGTGCCAGCAGCCAAGTTCTCCGAGGCGGTGTGAAGGGGACCCAGTACTTC. Translation gives CASSQVLRGGVKGTQYF.